The TCR beta chain under discussion was sequenced for a study of CD8 T cells in ankylosing spondylitis. This clonotype was counted many times. Its antigen is not known. Between the trimmed V and J ends, which lost 3 bases and 3 bases, there was a span of 9 bases. The CDR3 contains 13 residues. Looked up from germline, CDR1 is DFQATT and CDR2 is SNEGSKA (reference sequence). Researchers built TCR beta libraries using quantitative 5'-RACE with molecular barcodes. MiXCR, applied by TCRdb to the 5' RACE reads, yields one record per CDR3 protein. The profile shows 200,000 to 300,000 distinct CDR3 sequences, about 24% of them singletons. Broader study findings: Earlier reports found some motif variants in synovial fluid and blood in reactive arthritis.

The V and J genes are TRBV20-1 and TRBJ1-5; D is unresolved. The sequence was obtained from a male donor with ankylosing spondylitis or in good health (not recorded which). Sequenced material: blood, either unsorted or a sorted T cell fraction (not recorded which). The CDR3 loop reads CSASRADNQPQHF. The CDR3, as DNA: TGCAGTGCTAGTAGGGCAGACAATCAGCCCCAGCATTTT.